The clone carrying this TCR beta chain was picked up a small number of times. Its antigen is unidentified. CDR1 and CDR2 from the germline V gene are MDHEN and SYDVKM. This CDR3 comprises 18 residues. Trimming left V 5 bases short and J 0 bases short, with 20 bases between. The data derive from a study of T-cell reconstitution after alpha-beta-depleted transplantation in children. Study-wide results and limits: Some patients showed high day-60 TCRbeta diversity, which derived from surviving recipient T cells and thymic progenitors. One year after transplant, T-cell counts and diversity came mostly from newly produced T cells.

Using unique molecular identifiers, the investigators prepared the TCRbeta library. TCRdb ran MiXCR on the PCR reads and lists one entry per CDR3 protein. The data show 450,000 to 550,000 distinct CDR3 sequences, roughly 11% seen once. This TCR came from a female patient younger than 10 who had a stem cell transplant for aplastic anemia, so the T cells may come from the graft donor. The V and J genes are TRBV28 and TRBJ2-4, with D perhaps TRBD1 or TRBD2 (6 bases each). The sample here was PBMCs, mostly from graft donor cells, taken 180 days after TCRalphabeta/CD19-depleted stem cell transplant. This CDR3 is CASSPYRLGGTAKNIQYF. CDR3 nucleotide sequence: TGTGCCAGCAGTCCTTACCGACTAGGGGGGACAGCCAAAAACATTCAGTACTTC.